This is a list of T cell receptor beta chains from one sample in a study of blood T cell repertoires in COVID-19. The table came from immunoSEQ multiplex PCR; TCRdb's copy has only in-frame clones and leaves some out. The sample comprises some 200,000 clones, 70% to 90% of which are singletons, and 15% to 20% rests with the top ten. The sequencing sample was made of peripheral blood. The source of these receptors is a man aged 50-59 years with COVID-19, enrolled during active disease. Each CDR3 is given without its conserved first and last residue.

cdr3_length v_call cdr3_aa
12 TRBV2 ASSDRANTGELF
13 TRBV7-2 ASSLASGRTGELF
13 TRBV24-1 ATSDSRGVQETQY
14 TRBV4-1 ASSQVAGTGNEKLF
13 TRBV5-4 ASSPPRVGANVLT
13 TRBV10-3 AISLTSGGAETQY
18 TRBV3-1/TRBV3-2 ASSQEAAGTSGWGSYEQY
15 TRBV5-8 ASSLVTGTDSNQPQH
12 TRBV19 ATAEDSGANVLT
12 TRBV6-5 ASSLGLAEETQY
10 TRBV11-2 ASSLLAETQY
10 TRBV30 AWTSGSDTQY
15 TRBV19 ASSDLAGRSSTGELF
11 TRBV25-1 ASSEALIEKLF